Each of the 4 T cell receptor beta chains below was sequenced from the same sample in a study of Ad26.COV2.S vaccination and SARS-CoV-2 variants. The repertoire was sequenced with immunoSEQ multiplex PCR; TCRdb's copy has only in-frame clones and lacks some. The sample includes a few hundred thousand clones, roughly 90% of them seen just once. Documented treatment: some 20 received Ad26.COV2.S at low or high dose, single or two shots; roughly five received placebo; per-sample allocation not given. After the first vaccine or placebo injection, samples were drawn on day 63. The specimen comprised peripheral blood, sampled in a trial of Ad26.COV2.S vaccine versus placebo. The receptors stem from a person between 18 and 59 years old who received the Ad26.COV2.S COVID-19 vaccine or a placebo.

The sample holds one count of this clone. The rearrangement links TRBV5-1 to TRBJ2-1; TRBD2 agrees at 10 bases. Trimming cost V 4 bases and J 4 bases; bases outside gene matches: 8. This CDR3 is 16 amino acids long. CDR1 and CDR2 from the germline V gene are SGHRS and YFSETQ. CDR3 amino acids: CASSPRGLAAYNEQFF. The CDR3 DNA reads as TGCGCCAGCAGCCCGCGAGGACTAGCGGCATACAATGAGCAGTTCTTC.

The chain employs TRBV9 and TRBJ1-1; D is uncertain. The CDR3 contains 14 residues. Trimming shortened V by 0 bases and J by 2 bases, and 8 bases separated the two germline ends. CDR1 and CDR2 (germline): SGDLS, YYNGEE. The CDR3 coding sequence is TGTGCCAGCAGCGTAGGGCTACAAAACACTGAAGCTTTCTTT. It specifies CASSVGLQNTEAFF.

This chain connects TRBV25-1 to TRBJ1-4; no definite D call. This CDR3 contains 16 residues. CDR1 and CDR2 (germline): MGHDK, SYGVNS. Trimming took 2 bases from V and 0 from J, leaving 10 bases between them. CDR3 in DNA: TGTGCCAGCAGTGAAAAGCGACCAGCAACTAATGAAAAACTGTTTTTT. Translation gives CASSEKRPATNEKLFF.

This chain uses TRBV13 with TRBJ2-1, with 11 bases lining up with TRBD2. The length of the CDR3 is 15 residues. CDR1 is PRHDT, CDR2 FYEKMQ, per germline (reference sequence). V was clipped by 5 bases and J by 8 bases; unmatched bases: 8. CDR3 sequence (DNA): TGTGCCAGCAGCACCCTAGCGGGAGGAGAGGATGAGCAGTTCTTC. Translating it yields CASSTLAGGEDEQFF.